This T cell receptor beta chain came from a study of post-analysis software for immune sequencing data. The germline gives CDR1 DFQATT, CDR2 SNEGSKA (reference sequence). With V trimmed by 1 base and J by 0 bases, 7 bases remained unmatched. The CDR3 spans 17 residues. Researchers reported that TCR beta cDNA libraries carried unique molecular identifiers. One entry per CDR3 protein results from TCRdb running MiXCR on the PCR reads. The sample yields around 400,000 distinct CDR3 sequences, 30% to 40% seen once. Comments on this clonotype: Its target is not known.

Regarding the study as a whole: Included in a set of roughly five TRBV segments more frequent in patients than controls were TRBV5-6, TRBV5-1 and TRBV20-1.

This TCR came from a girl aged 2 to 10 with multiple sclerosis. Sequencing used blood. This rearrangement joins TRBV20-1 to TRBJ2-1; 9 bases line up with TRBD2. The CDR3 region is CSARGFSGSSSYNEQFF. As DNA, the CDR3 is TGCAGTGCTAGAGGGTTTAGCGGGAGTTCCTCCTACAATGAGCAGTTCTTC.